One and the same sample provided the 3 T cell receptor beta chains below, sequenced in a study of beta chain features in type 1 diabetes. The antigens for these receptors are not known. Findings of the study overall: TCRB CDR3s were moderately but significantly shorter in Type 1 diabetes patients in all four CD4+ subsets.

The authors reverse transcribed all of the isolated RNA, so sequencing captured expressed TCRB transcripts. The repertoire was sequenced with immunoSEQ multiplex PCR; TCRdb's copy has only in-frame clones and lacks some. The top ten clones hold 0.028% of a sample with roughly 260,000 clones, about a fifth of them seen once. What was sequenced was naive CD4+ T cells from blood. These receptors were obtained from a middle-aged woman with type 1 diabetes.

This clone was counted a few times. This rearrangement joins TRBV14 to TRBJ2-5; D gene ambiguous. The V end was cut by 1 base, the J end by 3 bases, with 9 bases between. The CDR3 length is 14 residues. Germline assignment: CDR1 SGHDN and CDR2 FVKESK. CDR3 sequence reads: CASSQAGLEETQYF. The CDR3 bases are TGTGCCAGCAGCCAAGCCGGTCTGGAAGAGACCCAGTACTTC.

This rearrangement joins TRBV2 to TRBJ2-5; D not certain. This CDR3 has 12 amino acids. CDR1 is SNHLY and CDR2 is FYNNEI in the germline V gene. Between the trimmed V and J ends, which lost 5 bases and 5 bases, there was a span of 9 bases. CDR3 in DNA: TGTGCCAGCAGTAATAGCTGGGAGACCCAGTACTTC. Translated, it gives CASSNSWETQYF.

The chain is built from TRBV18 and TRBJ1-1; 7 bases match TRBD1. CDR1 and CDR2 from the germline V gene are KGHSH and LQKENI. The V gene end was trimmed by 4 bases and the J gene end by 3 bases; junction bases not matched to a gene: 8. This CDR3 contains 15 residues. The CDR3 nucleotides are TGTGCCAGCTCACTCTATGAGGGGGCATACACTGAAGCTTTCTTT. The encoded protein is CASSLYEGAYTEAFF. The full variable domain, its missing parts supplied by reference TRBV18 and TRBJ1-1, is NAGVMQNPRHLVRRRGQEARLRCSPMKGHSHVYWYRQLPEEGLKFMVYLQKENIIDESGMPKERFSAEFPKEGPSILRIQQVVRGDSAAYFCASSLYEGAYTEAFFGQGTRLTVV.